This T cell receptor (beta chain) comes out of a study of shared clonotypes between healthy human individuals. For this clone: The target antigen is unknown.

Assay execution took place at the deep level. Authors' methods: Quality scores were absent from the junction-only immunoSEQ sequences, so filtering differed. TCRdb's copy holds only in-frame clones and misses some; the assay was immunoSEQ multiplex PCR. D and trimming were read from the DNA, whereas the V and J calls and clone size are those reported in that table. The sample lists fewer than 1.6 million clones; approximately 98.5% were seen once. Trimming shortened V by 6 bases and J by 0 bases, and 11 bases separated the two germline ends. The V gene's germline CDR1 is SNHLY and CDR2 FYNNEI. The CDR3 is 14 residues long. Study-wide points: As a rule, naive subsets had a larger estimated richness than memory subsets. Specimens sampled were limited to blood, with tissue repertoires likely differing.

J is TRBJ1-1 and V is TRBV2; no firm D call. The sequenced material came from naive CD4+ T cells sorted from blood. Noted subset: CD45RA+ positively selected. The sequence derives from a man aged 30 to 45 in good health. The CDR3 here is CASRDSPLNTEAFF. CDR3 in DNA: TGTGCCAGCAGGGACTCTCCATTGAACACTGAAGCTTTCTTT. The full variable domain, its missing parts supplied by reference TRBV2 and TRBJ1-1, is EPEVTQTPSHQVTQMGQEVILRCVPISNHLYFYWYRQILGQKVEFLVSFYNNEISEKSEIFDDQFSVERPDGSNFTLKIRSTKLEDSAMYFCASRDSPLNTEAFFGQGTRLTVV.